The present entry profiles one TCR beta chain with its context. This clone was recorded only once. Its antigen specificity is not known. One base away there is no much larger clone; base qualities are not given. The cohort consisted of some 670 healthy bone marrow donors. All cohort members were sampled while nominally healthy, although unrecorded immune exposures were likely present. The donor tested CMV seropositive, placing the donor among the approximately 290 seropositive members of the cohort. A peripheral blood sample was provided by each donor, and peripheral blood mononuclear cells were used for TCR beta sequencing. The Qiagen DNeasy Blood Extraction Kit was used to extract genomic DNA from the blood cell samples. The sample originates from a study of cytomegalovirus exposure and HLA in healthy donors (dated by TCRdb to 2015 to 2018). In terms of the full investigation: According to an earlier analysis of several hundred of the donors, 150 million to 200 million T cells yielded 100 million or so unique TCR beta sequences and 276 Gb of sequence data. The study was designed to test whether signatures of past pathogen exposure could be identified by cataloging public T cell receptors. An earlier analysis of a few hundred of the donors applied high-throughput TCR beta sequencing to assess whether each TCR beta V gene segment acted as functional or pseudogenic. A later analysis re-analyzed previously published TCR beta repertoires from roughly 630 donors and added high-resolution HLA genotyping to study TCR occurrence patterns. Among about 410 genotyped donors of the cohort, an average of around 250,000 unique TCR beta nucleotide sequences was sequenced per donor, of which roughly 17% were non-productive. The genetic ancestry cluster associated with self-reported Caucasian donors included 81% of the roughly 410 genotyped donors. Rather than using new phenotypic data, the later analysis identified candidate immune exposures from TCR beta sequences and from how often those sequences occurred across donors. In addition to the first cohort of around 670 subjects, a separate validation cohort of some 120 different subjects was used. Around 320 gigabases of sequencing data and 70 million to 85 million unique TCR sequences were included in an early release covering several hundred HLA-typed donors. Donor age, sex, ethnicity and CMV serostatus were compiled together with the repertoire data. Roughly five DR-DQ haplotypes were treated as single units for association and clustering because of strong linkage in the cohort. Typing coverage differed by locus: A, B, C, DRB1 and DQB1 were typed in roughly 620-630 donors, DQA1 in about 500, DPA1 in around 600, and DPB1 in 400 to 490. The study combined high-throughput TCR immunosequencing, statistical association of individual TCRs with disease status, and machine learning to predict cytomegalovirus infection status. All discovery cohort repertoires had been generated on a single sequencing platform. The study profiled the T cell repertoires of fewer than 850 subjects by immunosequencing and related them to cytomegalovirus serostatus. In a later genetic analysis, genome-wide SNP genotypes for about 65% of the roughly 700 donors were used, and that subset was treated as a discovery cohort. HLA typing included class I and class II loci at four-digit resolution.

Overall study outcomes, separate from this receptor: A later genetic analysis associated a missense DCLRE1C variant with V-gene and J-gene trimming of TCR beta chains, and an independent cohort replicated the association. Because HLA typing was unavailable for some donors at each locus, only the typed subset was used in association tests. Because counts were too low, about 15 rarely observed V segments, including chromosome 9 orphons, were left out of the earlier analysis of 587 of the donors. While some public TCRs were present in many individuals, most TCR sequences turned up only very rarely across donors. Some IMGT-functional V segments, including TRBV6-2 and TRBV6-3, could not be distinguished by the 87-base-pair reads and were therefore excluded. In a later analysis, most CMV-associated TCR beta chains were found to appear HLA-restricted, with HLA associations seemingly driven largely by CMV exposure. A cluster of highly shared sequence variants was judged likely to represent a technical artifact of the sequencing pipeline. Only TCR beta chains were sequenced in this cohort, and the absence of alpha or paired-chain data limited detectable features. The classifier was reported to diagnose cytomegalovirus status with high specificity and sensitivity in both the original and validation cohorts. In a later genetic analysis, fewer N-insertions in productive TCRs were reported among donors in an Asian-associated ancestry cluster than the roughly 670-donor mean. In vitro tests confirmed that a few of the cytomegalovirus-associated TCR beta chains recognize cytomegalovirus antigens. A further reported finding was that TCR beta sequences accurately predicted the HLA-A and HLA-B alleles for most subjects in the first cohort. In an earlier analysis of around 600 of the donors, most TCR beta V segments appeared in productive rearrangements about 90% or about 30% of the time, broadly matching IMGT annotations. Correlated functional status among segregating V segments might be attributable to linkage disequilibrium, but an unknown experimental factor could not be ruled out. Specific HLA alleles were associated with 16,951 TCR beta sequences at a false discovery rate of 0.05 in a later analysis. In a later analysis, the rate of TCR association differed among HLA loci, with DRB1 alleles having the most associated TCRs and HLA-C alleles having the fewest. It was suggested by the authors that the approach could potentially be generalized to other disease states and immunological phenotypes. The only immune exposure information available for the cohort was CMV serostatus. In the study, 150 to 200 TCR beta chains were listed as associated with cytomegalovirus. Presence/absence analyses assumed roughly uniform sequencing depth across donors, an assumption that may not hold. In a later analysis, several top co-occurrence clusters were reported to appear linked to parvovirus B19, influenza, CMV and Epstein-Barr virus. Assigning TCR associations to individual alleles was difficult when HLA alleles, especially DR and DQ, strongly co-occurred. A later analysis found that HLA-associated TCR beta chains were more clonally expanded and had lower generation probabilities than equally common non-associated chains.

Library preparation used the immunoSEQ multiplex PCR assay. For the multiplex PCR, a mixture combining 60 forward primers for TCR Vbeta segments and 13 reverse primers for TCR Jbeta segments was used. The CDR3 region of rearranged TCR beta genes was amplified from genomic DNA by a multiplex PCR assay. The amplified TCR beta libraries were sequenced on the Illumina HiSeq System as 87-base-pair reads. Turning to the authors' computational methods: In a later analysis, tens of millions of unique TCR beta chains were counted across the roughly 610 repertoires, and around 10 million of these chains were shared by at least two donors. A nearest-neighbor algorithm error-corrected the raw reads and collapsed the reads into unique sequences, merging closely related sequences to remove PCR and sequencing errors. V, D and J gene segments were assigned by aligning CDR3 sequences to IMGT reference sequences. For a sequence to be retained, at least a six-nucleotide match to both a V gene segment and a J gene segment was required. Rearrangements were called productive when the CDR3 lacked stop codons and stayed in frame with V and J; all others were non-productive. CDR3 was defined by IMGT convention, running from the second conserved V-encoded cysteine to the conserved J-encoded phenylalanine. In an earlier analysis of just under 600 of the donors, sequences lacking an unambiguous match to a single V gene segment were excluded. In an earlier analysis of several hundred of the donors, V segments were called functional above 56.7% productive rearrangements and were called segregating when the between-donor standard deviation exceeded 5%. To diagnose cytomegalovirus status from the catalog of TCR beta chain sequences, a statistical classification framework was built. A later analysis assigned V and J genes by comparing TCR nucleotide sequences with IMGT/GENE-DB human TR gene sequences. In a later analysis, CDR3 sequences and most-parsimonious VDJ recombination scenarios were assigned using the TCRdist pipeline. In a later analysis, each TCR beta chain was defined by its CDR3 amino acid sequence together with its V-gene family, and reads lacking a unique V-gene family were excluded. A later analysis removed several hundred highly shared, low-generation-probability nucleotide sequences to deal with suspected cross-contamination and a sequencing artifact. In a later analysis, a clonal expansion index was calculated for each public chain from normalized within-repertoire ranks of inferred template counts. A later analysis computed generation probabilities with a VDJ recombination model fitted to out-of-frame rearrangements, and checked the results against IGoR. In a later analysis, TCR-TCR, TCR-HLA and TCR-CMV co-occurrence was scored with hypergeometric tests, and a repertoire-size bias correction was applied to TCR pairs. A later analysis estimated false discovery rates by permuting HLA or CMV assignments 20 times. In a later analysis, co-occurring TCRs were grouped using DBSCAN, with TCRdist sequence similarity added in when clustering inside HLA-allele-positive subsets. Co-occurrence clustering excluded repertoires with fewer than 30,000 or more than 120,000 public chains, plus five with anomalous nucleotide sharing. The table was pulled from immuneACCESS by TCRdb, which kept in-frame rearrangements only. Such tables lose some clones; where checked, under half of the loss comes from unresolved V genes, and the rest has no known cause. V and J calls and clone size are as listed in that table; D and trimming were resolved from the DNA. This sample has roughly 120,000 clones in its table, and 73% of those were observed once. Around 4.8% of the sample belongs to the ten largest clones.

A distance of 10 bases separates the germline ends of V and J, which lose 6 bases and 8 bases respectively. CDR1 and CDR2, per the germline V gene, are MGHDK and SYGVNS. The CDR3 spans 11 residues, from the cysteine through the phenylalanine. Of all the DNA, just the CDR3 is kept, 33 bases in frame from base 1. Here the chain combines TRBV25-1 and TRBJ1-1, and TRBD1 may be the D gene, going by 5 matching bases. Sequenced material: PBMCs. This clonotype was obtained from a man between 60 and 75 years old in good health and CMV-seropositive. The CDR3 reads as follows: CASSVRGEAFF. The sequence in DNA is TGTGCCAGCAGCGTACGGGGGGAAGCTTTCTTT.